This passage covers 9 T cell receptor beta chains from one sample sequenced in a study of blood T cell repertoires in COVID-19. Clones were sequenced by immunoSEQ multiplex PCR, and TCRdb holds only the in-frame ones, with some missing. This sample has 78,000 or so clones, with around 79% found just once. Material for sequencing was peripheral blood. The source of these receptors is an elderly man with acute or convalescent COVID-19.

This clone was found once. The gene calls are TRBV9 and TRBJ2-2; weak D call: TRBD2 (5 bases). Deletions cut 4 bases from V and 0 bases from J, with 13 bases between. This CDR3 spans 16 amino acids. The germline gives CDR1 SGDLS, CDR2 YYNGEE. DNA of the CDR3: TGTGCCAGCAGCCCTAACGCGGGCCCGAACACCGGGGAGCTGTTTTTT. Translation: CASSPNAGPNTGELFF.

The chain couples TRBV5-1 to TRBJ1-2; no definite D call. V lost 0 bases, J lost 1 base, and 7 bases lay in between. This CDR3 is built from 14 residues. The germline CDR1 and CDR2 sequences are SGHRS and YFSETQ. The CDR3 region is CASSLAVNNYGYTF. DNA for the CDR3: TGCGCCAGCAGCTTGGCAGTAAATAACTATGGCTACACCTTC.

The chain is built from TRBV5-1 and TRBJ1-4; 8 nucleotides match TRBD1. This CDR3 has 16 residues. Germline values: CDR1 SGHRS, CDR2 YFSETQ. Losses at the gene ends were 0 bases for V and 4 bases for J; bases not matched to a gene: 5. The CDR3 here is CASSLGIQGGNEKLFF. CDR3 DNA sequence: TGCGCCAGCAGCTTGGGAATACAGGGGGGTAATGAAAAACTGTTTTTT.

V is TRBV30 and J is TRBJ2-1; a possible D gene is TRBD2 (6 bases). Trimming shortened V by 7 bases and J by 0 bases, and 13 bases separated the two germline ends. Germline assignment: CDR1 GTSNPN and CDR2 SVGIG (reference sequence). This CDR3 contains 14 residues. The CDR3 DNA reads TGTGCCTTGGAACGGGGGAGCTCCTACAATGAGCAGTTCTTC. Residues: CALERGSSYNEQFF. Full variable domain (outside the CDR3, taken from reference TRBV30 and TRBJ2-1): SQTIHQWPATLVQPVGSPLSLECTVEGTSNPNLYWYRQAAGRGLQLLFYSVGIGQISSEVPQNLSASRPQDRQFILSSKKLLLSDSGFYLCALERGSSYNEQFFGPGTRLTVL.

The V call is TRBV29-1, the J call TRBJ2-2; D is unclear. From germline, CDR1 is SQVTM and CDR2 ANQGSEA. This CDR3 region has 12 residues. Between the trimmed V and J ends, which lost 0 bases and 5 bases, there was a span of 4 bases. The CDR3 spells CSVEERTGELFF. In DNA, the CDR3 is TGCAGCGTTGAAGAGAGGACCGGGGAGCTGTTTTTT.

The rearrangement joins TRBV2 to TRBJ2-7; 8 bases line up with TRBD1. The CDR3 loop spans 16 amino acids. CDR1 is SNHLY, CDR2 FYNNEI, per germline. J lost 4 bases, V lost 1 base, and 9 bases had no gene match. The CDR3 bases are TGTGCCAGCAGTGAAGGAATCGGGCAGGGGGCTTACGAGCAGTACTTC. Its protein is CASSEGIGQGAYEQYF.

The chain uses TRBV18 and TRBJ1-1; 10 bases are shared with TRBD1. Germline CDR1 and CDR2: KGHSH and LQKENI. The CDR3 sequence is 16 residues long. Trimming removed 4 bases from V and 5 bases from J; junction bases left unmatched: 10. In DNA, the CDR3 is TGTGCCAGCTCACTGGGGACAGGGGTCAAGGTGACTGAAGCTTTCTTT. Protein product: CASSLGTGVKVTEAFF.

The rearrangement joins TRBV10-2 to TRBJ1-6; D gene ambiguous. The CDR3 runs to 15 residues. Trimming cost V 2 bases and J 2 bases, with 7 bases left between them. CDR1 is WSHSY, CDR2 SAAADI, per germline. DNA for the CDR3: TGCGCCAGCAGTGAGGAGGGTACCTATAATTCACCCCTCCACTTT. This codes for CASSEEGTYNSPLHF.

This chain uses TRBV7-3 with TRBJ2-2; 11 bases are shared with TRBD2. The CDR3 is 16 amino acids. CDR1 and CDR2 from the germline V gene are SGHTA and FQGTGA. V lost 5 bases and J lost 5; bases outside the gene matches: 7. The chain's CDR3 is CASSTNGLAGTGELFF. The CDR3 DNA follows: TGTGCCAGCAGCACAAACGGACTAGCGGGTACCGGGGAGCTGTTTTTT.